The TCR beta chain under discussion was sequenced for a study of cytomegalovirus exposure and HLA in healthy donors. This PCR relied on a set of 60 Vbeta primers and 13 Jbeta primers. As originally analysed: An analysis performed later counted 75 million to 80 million unique TCR beta chains (roughly 10 million of them shared). Only in-frame clones appear in the TCRdb table, and some are missing; sequencing was by immunoSEQ multiplex PCR. V and J calls and clone size follow that table, whereas D and trimming were derived from the DNA. This table holds more than 65,000 clones. V lost 0 bases, J lost 2 bases, and 6 bases stayed unmatched. CDR3 size: 16 residues. CDR1 and CDR2 from the germline V gene are SGHRS and YFSETQ. About this clone itself: Its antigen is undetermined.

The study, taken as a whole, reports: CMV antigen specificity of a few CMV-associated chains was confirmed in vitro. CMV serostatus was the sole immune exposure information available.

This TCR came from a middle-aged man in good health and CMV-seronegative. Sequencing was carried out using PBMCs. The gene calls are TRBV5-1 and TRBJ2-3, with TRBD2 matching 7 bases. CDR3: CASSLEARGNTDTQYF. DNA of the CDR3: TGCGCCAGCAGCTTGGAGGCGCGGGGGAACACAGATACGCAGTATTTT.